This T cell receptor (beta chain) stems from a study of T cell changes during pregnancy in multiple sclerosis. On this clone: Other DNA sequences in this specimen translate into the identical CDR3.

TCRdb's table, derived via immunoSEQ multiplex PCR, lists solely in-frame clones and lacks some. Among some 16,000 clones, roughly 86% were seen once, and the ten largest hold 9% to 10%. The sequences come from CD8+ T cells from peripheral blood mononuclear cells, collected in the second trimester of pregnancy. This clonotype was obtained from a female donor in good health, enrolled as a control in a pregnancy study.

CDR3 amino acids: CASSQDRGYNSPLHF. In DNA form, the CDR3 reads TGCGCCAGCAGCCAAGACAGGGGATATAATTCACCCCTCCACTTT. V and J are TRBV4-3 and TRBJ1-6, with D perhaps matching TRBD1 (6 bases). CDR3 length: 15 amino acids. Germline-derived CDR1 and CDR2 are LGHNA and YSLEER. Trimming left V 0 bases short and J 4 bases short, with 7 bases between.